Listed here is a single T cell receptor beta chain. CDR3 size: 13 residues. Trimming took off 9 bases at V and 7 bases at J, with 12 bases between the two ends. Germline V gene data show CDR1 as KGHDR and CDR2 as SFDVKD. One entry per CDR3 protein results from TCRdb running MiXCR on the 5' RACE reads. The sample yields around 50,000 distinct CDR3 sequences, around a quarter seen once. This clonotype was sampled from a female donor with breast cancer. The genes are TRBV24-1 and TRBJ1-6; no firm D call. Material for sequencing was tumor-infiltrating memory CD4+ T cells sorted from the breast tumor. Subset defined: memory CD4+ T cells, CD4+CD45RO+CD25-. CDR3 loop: CATPADWNSPLHF. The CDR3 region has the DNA TGTGCCACCCCCGCCGACTGGAATTCACCCCTCCACTTT.